Below, 27 T cell receptor beta chains from the same sample are listed, as sequenced in a study of shared clonotypes between healthy human individuals. TCRdb keeps only in-frame clones here, not all; method: immunoSEQ multiplex PCR. The table lists more than 500,000 clones, 85% to 95% of them singletons. Only CD45RO-negative cells positively selected for CCR7 counted as naive CD8 cells, so terminally differentiated effector memory CD45RA+ cells were excluded. The specimen sequenced was naive CD8+ T cells sorted from blood. The receptor set was obtained from a woman younger than 45 in good health.

The rearrangement uses TRBV27 and TRBJ1-4; 9 positions agree with TRBD1. The CDR3 is 15 residues long. The germline CDR1 and CDR2 sequences are MNHEY and SMNVEV (reference sequence). J was trimmed by 7 bases and V by 5 bases; bases with no gene match: 8. This CDR3 is CASSVTGTGSEKLFF. The CDR3 DNA follows: TGTGCCAGCAGTGTGACCGGGACAGGGAGTGAAAAACTGTTTTTT.

The J gene is TRBJ1-1, the V gene TRBV28, with TRBD1 as a possible D gene (5 bases). Germline V gene lookup returns CDR1 MDHEN and CDR2 SYDVKM. The CDR3 spans 13 residues. V lost 2 bases, J lost 11 bases, and 15 bases lay in between. CDR3 nucleotide sequence: TGTGCCAGCAGTTTACGCCAGGGAAATAGGGCTTTCTTT. Encoded protein: CASSLRQGNRAFF. Full variable domain (outside the CDR3, taken from reference TRBV28 and TRBJ1-1): DVKVTQSSRYLVKRTGEKVFLECVQDMDHENMFWYRQDPGLGLRLIYFSYDVKMKEKGDIPEGYSVSREKKERFSLILESASTNQTSMYLCASSLRQGNRAFFGQGTRLTVV.

V usage is TRBV2 and J usage is TRBJ2-7; TRBD1 matches 9 bases. Per germline, CDR1 SNHLY and CDR2 FYNNEI. V was clipped by 9 bases and J by 1 base; unmatched bases: 1. The CDR3 has 12 amino acids. CDR3 in amino acids: CASDRGSYEQYF. The DNA for the CDR3 is TGTGCCAGTGACAGGGGGTCCTACGAGCAGTACTTC.

The V gene is TRBV5-1, the J gene TRBJ1-1; TRBD1 aligns across 9 bases. Per germline, CDR1 SGHRS and CDR2 YFSETQ. This CDR3 is built from 16 residues. Losses at the gene ends were 3 bases for V and 5 bases for J; bases not matched to a gene: 11. CDR3 amino acids: CASSSVPGQGWTEAFF. The DNA of the CDR3 is TGCGCCAGCAGCTCAGTCCCGGGACAGGGTTGGACTGAAGCTTTCTTT.

The chain combines TRBV5-8 with TRBJ2-7; D gene unclear. V shed 0 bases and J shed 6 bases, with 4 bases lying between them. Germline V gene data show CDR1 as SGHTS and CDR2 as YDEGEE. CDR3 length: 11 amino acids. CDR3 residues: CASSLAVEQYF. The CDR3 region has the DNA TGTGCCAGCAGCTTGGCCGTCGAGCAGTACTTC.

The chain recombines TRBV10-3 with TRBJ2-3, with 7 bases identical to TRBD2. V lost 0 bases, J lost 2 bases, and 5 bases stayed unmatched. The CDR3 contains 16 residues. Germline CDR1 is ENHRY and CDR2 is SYGVKD. The CDR3 reads CAISESGREPTDTQYF. In DNA, the CDR3 is TGTGCCATCAGTGAGTCTGGGCGGGAGCCCACAGATACGCAGTATTTT.

The chain uses TRBV14 and TRBJ1-2, with 7 nucleotides matching TRBD1. Looked up from germline, CDR1 is SGHDN and CDR2 is FVKESK. Trimming took 4 bases from V and 5 from J; bases not matched to a gene: 13. The CDR3 contains 16 residues. The CDR3: CASSPIYRGLGYGYTF. DNA for the CDR3: TGTGCCAGCAGCCCAATATACAGGGGTCTTGGGTATGGCTACACCTTC.

The chain joins TRBV6-1 to TRBJ2-1; D unresolved. Trimming cost V 3 bases and J 9 bases, with 6 bases left between them. Germline-derived CDR1 and CDR2 are MNHNS and SASEGT. The length of the CDR3 is 11 residues. The DNA for the CDR3 is TGTGCCAGCAGTGACTGGGGTGAGCAGTTCTTC. Its protein is CASSDWGEQFF.

The chain employs TRBV5-4 and TRBJ2-7, with no clear D. Germline CDR1 reads SGHNT; CDR2 reads YYREEE (reference sequence). V dropped 2 bases and J dropped 5 bases, with 8 bases sitting between them. This CDR3 has 12 residues. In nucleotides, the CDR3 is TGTGCCAGCAGCTTTGAGACCCACGAGCAGTACTTC. Encoded protein: CASSFETHEQYF. Full variable domain (remainder filled in from reference TRBV5-4 and TRBJ2-7): ETGVTQSPTHLIKTRGQQVTLRCSSQSGHNTVSWYQQALGQGPQFIFQYYREEENGRGNFPPRFSGLQFPNYSSELNVNALELDDSALYLCASSFETHEQYFGPGTRLTVT.

V usage is TRBV9 and J usage is TRBJ2-3; D perhaps matches TRBD2 (6 bases). The ends were cut back, 4 bases at V and 4 bases at J, with 28 bases in the middle. The V gene's germline CDR1 is SGDLS and CDR2 YYNGEE. This CDR3 comprises 19 residues. In nucleotides, the CDR3 is TGTGCCAGCAGCCCACTCCCAAAACTAGATGGCGGGGTGGCAGATACGCAGTATTTT. Translating gives CASSPLPKLDGGVADTQYF.

This sequence joins TRBV27 and TRBJ2-1; a possible D gene is TRBD1 (7 bases). V was pared by 5 bases and J by 0 bases, with 11 bases between. CDR3 size: 15 residues. Per germline, CDR1 MNHEY and CDR2 SMNVEV (reference sequence). The CDR3 protein is CASSRQGGSYNEQFF. CDR3 coding DNA: TGTGCCAGCAGTCGACAGGGAGGCTCCTACAATGAGCAGTTCTTC.

The chain uses TRBV4-1 and TRBJ1-5, with 7 positions matching TRBD1. The CDR3 consists of 15 residues. In germline, CDR1 is MGHRA, CDR2 YSYEKL. Germline trimming cut 0 bases from V and 6 bases from J; bases unmatched to any gene: 5. The DNA for the CDR3 is TGCGCCAGCAGCCAAGATCTAGGGGGCATTCAGCCCCAGCATTTT. Its protein product is CASSQDLGGIQPQHF.

The CDR3 bases are TGTGCCAGCAGCCAAATTACAGGGAACGAGCAGTACTTC. It is translated as CASSQITGNEQYF. The genes are TRBV7-9 and TRBJ2-7, with D maybe TRBD1 (6 bases). Between the trimmed V and J ends, which lost 5 bases and 5 bases, there was a span of 13 bases. The germline CDR1 and CDR2 sequences are SEHNR and FQNEAQ (reference sequence). The CDR3 extends over 13 amino acids.

The chain recombines TRBV27 with TRBJ2-1; D unresolved. Germline assignment: CDR1 MNHEY and CDR2 SMNVEV (reference sequence). V lost 3 bases, J lost 6 bases, and 12 bases lay in between. The CDR3 is 14 residues long. CDR3 loop: CASSFYQGFNEQFF. CDR3 coding DNA: TGTGCCAGCAGTTTCTATCAAGGATTCAATGAGCAGTTCTTC.

The chain combines TRBV4-1 with TRBJ2-5; maybe TRBD2 (9 bases). Near its end, the DNA agrees better with TRBJ2-7, so the J call may be wrong. The CDR3 is made up of 18 amino acids. CDR1 and CDR2 (germline): MGHRA, YSYEKL. This CDR3 is CASSQEGTGLANPYEQYF. CDR3 DNA: TGCGCCAGCAGCCAAGAGGGGACAGGACTAGCGAATCCCTACGAGCAGTACTTC.

The chain couples TRBV7-9 to TRBJ1-5; TRBD1 might be the D (6 bases). Per the germline V gene, CDR1 is SEHNR and CDR2 is FQNEAQ (reference sequence). The CDR3 has 14 amino acids. Trimming left V 5 bases short and J 2 bases short, with 10 bases between. For the CDR3, the DNA is TGTGCCAGCAGCCCAGGGGACGGCAATCAGCCCCAGCATTTT. It translates to CASSPGDGNQPQHF.

The V gene is TRBV7-6, the J gene TRBJ2-7, with 9 bases that match TRBD2. CDR3 length equals 14 residues. Germline V gene sequence: CDR1 SGHVS, CDR2 FNYEAQ. Trimming cost V 8 bases and J 5 bases; bases outside gene matches: 10. Written as DNA, the CDR3 is TGTGCCAGCTCGAACACGGGACTAGCAGACGAGCAGTACTTC. Its protein is CASSNTGLADEQYF.

The rearrangement links TRBV27 to TRBJ1-2; no firm D call. Trimming took 3 bases from V and 0 from J, leaving 8 bases between them. Germline V gene lookup returns CDR1 MNHEY and CDR2 SMNVEV (reference sequence). The CDR3 has 14 amino acids. The CDR3 region has the DNA TGTGCCAGCAGTTTTTCAGACGCTAACTATGGCTACACCTTC. Translating it yields CASSFSDANYGYTF.

A few counts support this clone. This chain joins TRBV15 and TRBJ1-5, with no clear D. CDR1 LNHNV and CDR2 YYDKDF come from the germline V gene (reference sequence). This CDR3 is built from 14 residues. V dropped 1 base and J dropped 0 bases, with 4 bases sitting between them. Here the CDR3 DNA reads TGTGCCACCAGCAGAGCACCTAGCAATCAGCCCCAGCATTTT. Translating gives CATSRAPSNQPQHF. Using reference TRBV15 and TRBJ1-5 for the parts outside the CDR3, the full variable domain is DAMVIQNPRYQVTQFGKPVTLSCSQTLNHNVMYWYQQKSSQAPKLLFHYYDKDFNNEADTPDNFQSRRPNTSFCFLDIRSPGLGDTAMYLCATSRAPSNQPQHFGDGTRLSIL.

The gene calls are TRBV2 and TRBJ2-2, with unresolved D. The V end was cut by 4 bases, the J end by 1 base, with 4 bases between. The germline gives CDR1 SNHLY, CDR2 FYNNEI. CDR3 size: 13 residues. The CDR3 spells CASSVGNTGELFF. In nucleotides, the CDR3 is TGTGCCAGCAGTGTGGGGAACACCGGGGAGCTGTTTTTT.

V usage is TRBV13 and J usage is TRBJ1-2; tentatively, D is TRBD1 (5 bases). Germline V CDR1 and CDR2: PRHDT, FYEKMQ (reference sequence). V shed 3 bases and J shed 5 bases, with 10 bases lying between them. This CDR3 has 13 residues. CDR3 amino acids: CASSLRGSYGYTF. CDR3 sequence (DNA): TGTGCCAGCAGCTTGCGGGGCAGTTATGGCTACACCTTC.

This chain connects TRBV1 to TRBJ2-1; the table's D call TRBD2 went unverified against the DNA. TRBV1 is an annotated pseudogene. CDR3 length: 16 amino acids. CDR3 protein: CTSSLRPGALRNEQFF. CDR3 coding DNA: TGCACCAGCAGCCTCCGCCCGGGAGCCCTCCGGAATGAGCAGTTCTTC.

The chain employs TRBV4-2 and TRBJ2-1; tentative D call: TRBD1 (5 bases). The CDR3 covers 16 residues. Germline loops: CDR1 LGHNA, CDR2 YNFKEQ. Trimming stripped 1 base from V and 9 bases from J, with 19 bases between. The CDR3 DNA reads TGTGCCAGCAGCCAAGCTGCGGAACAGGTTTACGTTGAGCAGTTCTTC. Its translation is CASSQAAEQVYVEQFF.

J is TRBJ2-7 and V is TRBV27; 7 bases agree with TRBD2. Germline assignment: CDR1 MNHEY and CDR2 SMNVEV (reference sequence). Trimming took 3 bases from V and 1 from J; bases not matched to a gene: 6. This CDR3 has 15 amino acids. DNA for the CDR3: TGTGCCAGCAGTTTGCTACCGGGACTATCCTACGAGCAGTACTTC. It translates to CASSLLPGLSYEQYF.

The gene calls are TRBV7-3 and TRBJ1-1; no definite D call. This CDR3 is built from 16 residues. The V and J ends lost 0 bases and 4 bases respectively, with 15 bases between them. Germline lookup yields CDR1 SGHTA and CDR2 FQGTGA. DNA of the CDR3: TGTGCCAGCAGCTTAACGCCCCGAGGGTATGCCACTGAAGCTTTCTTT. It is translated as CASSLTPRGYATEAFF.

The rearrangement joins TRBV27 to TRBJ2-1; D is unclear. Germline CDR1 and CDR2: MNHEY and SMNVEV (reference sequence). V was cut by 7 bases and J by 1 base, with 11 bases left in between. The CDR3 runs 14 residues. CDR3 loop: CASTGPKSYNEQFF. In nucleotides, the CDR3 is TGTGCCAGCACCGGACCGAAGTCCTACAATGAGCAGTTCTTC.

The genes are TRBV4-1 and TRBJ1-6; D unresolved. Germline CDR1 is MGHRA and CDR2 is YSYEKL. Deletions cut 0 bases from V and 3 bases from J, with 9 bases between. The CDR3 spans 16 residues. The chain's CDR3 is CASSQEATGYNSPLHF. The CDR3 nucleotides are TGCGCCAGCAGCCAAGAGGCGACTGGCTATAATTCACCCCTCCACTTT.